Listed below are T cell receptor beta chains from one sample, sequenced in a study of identical twins. A single record per CDR3 protein comes from TCRdb applying MiXCR to the 5' RACE reads. The sample consists of hundreds of thousands of distinct CDR3 sequences, 12% of them appearing once. The sample also formed part of further work on yellow fever vaccine responses in identical twins.

The sequencing input was PBMCs. Every receptor here comes from a woman between 18 and 29 years old in good health. CDR3s include the opening cysteine and the closing phenylalanine or tryptophan. A D gene is named only where the DNA matches it firmly. Rows give clone size only sometimes, using once, few, many, or a class for an expanded clone.

V gene: TRBV4-1
J gene: TRBJ2-7
clone size: .
D gene: TRBD2
CDR3 DNA: TGCGCCAGCAGCCAAGAAATAGGCGGGAGTGTTTACGAGCAGTACTTC
CDR3 protein: CASSQEIGGSVYEQYF

V gene: TRBV10-1
J gene: TRBJ2-1
clone size: .
D gene: .
CDR3 DNA: TGCGCCAGCAGTGAGTTTACGGCCTACAATGAGCAGTTCTTC
CDR3 protein: CASSEFTAYNEQFF

V gene: TRBV20-1
J gene: TRBJ2-6
clone size: .
D gene: .
CDR3 DNA: TGCAGTGCTAGCACAGGGTTCTCTGGGGCCAACGTCCTGACTTTC
CDR3 protein: CSASTGFSGANVLTF

V gene: TRBV5-1
J gene: TRBJ2-1
clone size: many
D gene: TRBD1
CDR3 DNA: TGCGCCAGCAGCTTCGCAGGACAGGGGAATATTGAGCAGTTCTTC
CDR3 protein: CASSFAGQGNIEQFF

V gene: TRBV6-1
J gene: TRBJ2-4
clone size: many
D gene: TRBD1
CDR3 DNA: TGTGCCAGCAGCAGACAGGGTGAAGGCAAAAACATTCAGTACTTC
CDR3 protein: CASSRQGEGKNIQYF

V gene: TRBV20-1
J gene: TRBJ2-7
clone size: .
D gene: TRBD2
CDR3 DNA: TGCAGTGCCTATAGCGGGGAGAACTCCTACGAGCAGTACTTC
CDR3 protein: CSAYSGENSYEQYF

V gene: TRBV5-1
J gene: TRBJ1-5
clone size: many
D gene: .
CDR3 DNA: TGCGCCAGCAGCCCCGAGGGGGATCAGCCCCAGCATTTT
CDR3 protein: CASSPEGDQPQHF

V gene: TRBV29-1
J gene: TRBJ2-5
clone size: .
D gene: TRBD1
CDR3 DNA: TGCAGCGCTCAATATGGGACAGACCAAGAGACCCAGTACTTC
CDR3 protein: CSAQYGTDQETQYF

V gene: TRBV2
J gene: TRBJ2-3
clone size: .
D gene: .
CDR3 DNA: TGTGCCAGCAGTGAGCAAGAAGAGAGGTATTTT
CDR3 protein: CASSEQEERYF

V gene: TRBV7-2
J gene: TRBJ1-1
clone size: .
D gene: .
CDR3 DNA: TGTGCCAGCAGCTTTCGGCAGGTTGTGAACACTGAAGCTTTCTTT
CDR3 protein: CASSFRQVVNTEAFF

V gene: TRBV4-2
J gene: TRBJ2-3
clone size: many
D gene: .
CDR3 DNA: TGTGCCAGCAGCCCGGAGGTGGAAGATACGCAGTATTTT
CDR3 protein: CASSPEVEDTQYF

V gene: TRBV7-6
J gene: TRBJ2-1
clone size: .
D gene: TRBD2
CDR3 DNA: TGTGCCAGCAGCCTTCTAGCGGGAGGGGAATATGAGCAGTTCTTC
CDR3 protein: CASSLLAGGEYEQFF

V gene: TRBV5-1
J gene: TRBJ2-3
clone size: .
D gene: TRBD1
CDR3 DNA: TGCGCCAGCAGCCTCCCACGACAGGGAGGCACAGATACGCAGTATTTT
CDR3 protein: CASSLPRQGGTDTQYF

V gene: TRBV4-1
J gene: TRBJ2-7
clone size: few
D gene: .
CDR3 DNA: TGCGCCAGCAGCCAAGATGTTAGTGGGGACGGGGCATACGAGCAGTACTTC
CDR3 protein: CASSQDVSGDGAYEQYF

V gene: TRBV7-8
J gene: TRBJ2-7
clone size: .
D gene: .
CDR3 DNA: TGTGCCAGCAGCTTAGCGCAGGGGAGACACTACGAGCAGTACTTC
CDR3 protein: CASSLAQGRHYEQYF